This is a list of T cell receptor beta chains from one sample in a study of CD8 T cells in ankylosing spondylitis. TCRdb called the 5' RACE reads again in MiXCR, with one record for every CDR3 protein. The sample consists of 120,000 or so distinct CDR3 sequences, roughly 15% of them appearing once. Specimen: blood, either unsorted or a sorted T cell fraction (not recorded which). These receptors originate from a female donor with ankylosing spondylitis or in good health (not recorded which). Each CDR3 is given with its conserved first and last residue. The D gene is left open where the match is weak. Size is omitted from some rows. Given values are once, few, many or a class for expanded clones.

TRBV9	TRBJ2-1	TRBD2	many	CASSVTSGVYNEQFF	TGTGCCAGCAGCGTGACTAGCGGGGTATACAATGAGCAGTTCTTC
TRBV20-1	TRBJ2-4	.	.	CSATQGGSPTWDIQYF	TGCAGTGCTACGCAGGGGGGGTCCCCCACTTGGGACATTCAGTACTTC
TRBV20-1	TRBJ2-2	TRBD1	many	CSASLTGGTGELFF	TGCAGTGCTAGTCTTACAGGGGGCACCGGGGAGCTGTTTTTT
TRBV5-1	TRBJ1-3	.	many	CASSLESGSRGNTIYF	TGCGCCAGCAGCTTGGAATCAGGCTCCAGGGGAAACACCATATATTTT
TRBV28	TRBJ1-5	TRBD1	.	CASRLGQSNQPQHF	TGTGCCAGCCGGTTGGGACAGAGCAATCAGCCCCAGCATTTT
TRBV12-3/TRBV12-4	TRBJ2-2	.	few	CASSLKPAGNTGELFF	TGTGCCAGCAGTTTAAAGCCAGCGGGGAACACCGGGGAGCTGTTTTTT
TRBV2	TRBJ2-3	TRBD2	few	CASSAGTSGSRRSDTQYF	TGTGCCAGCAGTGCCGGGACTAGCGGGAGCAGGAGATCGGATACGCAGTATTTT
TRBV29-1	TRBJ2-7	TRBD1	few	CSAARTGRTYEQYF	TGCAGCGCAGCCAGGACAGGGCGCACCTACGAGCAGTACTTC
TRBV15	TRBJ2-3	TRBD2	.	CATSRGGGTTDTQYF	TGTGCCACCAGCAGAGGGGGGGGGACCACAGATACGCAGTATTTT
TRBV14	TRBJ2-3	.	.	CASSPSLGGGTDTQYF	TGTGCCAGCAGCCCCTCCCTGGGGGGCGGCACAGATACGCAGTATTTT
TRBV11-3	TRBJ2-1	TRBD2	.	CASSLASGSNNEQFF	TGTGCCAGCAGCTTAGCTAGCGGGAGTAATAATGAGCAGTTCTTC
TRBV20-1	TRBJ2-1	TRBD2	.	CSARSGGTNNEQFF	TGCAGTGCTAGATCGGGGGGGACTAACAATGAGCAGTTCTTC
TRBV20-1	TRBJ2-7	TRBD2	few	CSATPGTSAVNEQYF	TGCAGTGCTACTCCCGGGACTAGCGCTGTGAACGAGCAGTACTTC
TRBV7-3	TRBJ2-7	TRBD2	.	CASRPTSGSYEQYF	TGTGCCAGCAGGCCAACTAGCGGGAGTTACGAGCAGTACTTC
TRBV29-1	TRBJ2-3	.	many	CSGHSTDTQYF	TGCAGCGGTCATTCGACAGATACGCAGTATTTT
TRBV20-1	TRBJ1-1	.	many	CSARSGLEAFF	TGCAGTGCTAGATCAGGGTTGGAAGCTTTCTTT
TRBV2	TRBJ2-5	.	few	CASSEEGTLSRETQYF	TGTGCCAGCAGTGAAGAAGGGACATTGAGTAGAGAGACCCAGTACTTC
TRBV7-9	TRBJ1-1	.	many	CASSSSGTEAFF	TGTGCCAGCAGCTCCTCAGGAACTGAAGCTTTCTTT
TRBV10-2	TRBJ2-7	.	many	CATLMVSGSYEQYF	TGCGCCACATTGATGGTGAGCGGCTCCTACGAGCAGTACTTC
TRBV7-9	TRBJ1-2	.	few	CASSPIDRQLNYGYTF	TGTGCCAGCAGCCCGATAGATCGACAGCTGAACTATGGCTACACCTTC
TRBV5-1	TRBJ2-1	.	.	CASSLGQTYNVQFF	TGCGCCAGCAGCTTGGGACAGACCTACAATGTGCAGTTCTTC
TRBV7-9	TRBJ2-1	TRBD2	.	CASNLASSGAPGEQFF	TGTGCCAGCAACTTAGCGTCCAGCGGGGCCCCCGGTGAGCAGTTCTTC
TRBV12-3/TRBV12-4	TRBJ1-4	TRBD1	.	CAGSQQGRFGEKLFF	TGTGCCGGCAGTCAACAGGGGAGGTTCGGTGAAAAACTGTTTTTT
TRBV6-1	TRBJ2-3	TRBD1	.	CASRLAQGAGTDTQYF	TGTGCCAGCAGGCTTGCACAGGGGGCAGGCACAGATACGCAGTATTTT
TRBV6-1	TRBJ2-2	TRBD2	.	CASGTNNTGELFF	TGTGCCAGCGGGACTAACAACACCGGGGAGCTGTTTTTT
TRBV13	TRBJ2-3	.	few	CASSSRDIGTDTQYF	TGTGCCAGCAGCTCCCGGGACATCGGCACAGATACGCAGTATTTT
TRBV18	TRBJ1-1	.	.	CASSTTGVGEAFF	TGTGCCAGCTCCACCACGGGGGTGGGTGAAGCTTTCTTT
TRBV29-1	TRBJ2-5	.	many	CSVPGTSGLRTQYF	TGCAGCGTCCCCGGGACCTCGGGACTTCGGACCCAGTACTTC
TRBV6-2/TRBV6-3	TRBJ1-4	.	few	CASRTPANEKLFF	TGTGCCAGCAGAACCCCCGCTAATGAAAAACTGTTTTTT
TRBV7-7	TRBJ1-1	.	.	CASSFNKGTEAFF	TGTGCTAGCAGCTTTAACAAGGGCACTGAAGCTTTCTTT
TRBV12-3/TRBV12-4	TRBJ2-1	TRBD2	many	CASSLHMIAGEQFF	TGTGCCAGCAGCCTCCATATGATAGCGGGTGAGCAGTTCTTC
TRBV7-2	TRBJ2-1	.	many	CASSLAWGPTSGEQFF	TGTGCCAGCAGCTTAGCGTGGGGGCCGACAAGCGGTGAGCAGTTCTTC
TRBV20-1	TRBJ1-1	.	many	CSARPAATGAQTEAFF	TGCAGTGCTAGACCTGCTGCTACGGGGGCGCAAACTGAAGCTTTCTTT
TRBV12-3/TRBV12-4	TRBJ2-5	.	.	CASSFAGGETQYF	TGTGCCAGCAGTTTCGCAGGGGGGGAGACCCAGTACTTC
TRBV11-2	TRBJ2-7	.	.	CASSLEPRLSSYEQYF	TGTGCCAGCAGCTTAGAGCCCAGGTTAAGCTCCTACGAGCAGTACTTC
TRBV5-1	TRBJ2-5	.	few	CASSITGTLRETQYF	TGCGCCAGCAGCATAACAGGGACCCTACGGGAGACCCAGTACTTC
TRBV5-1	TRBJ2-1	.	.	CASSLMDEQFF	TGCGCCAGCAGCTTGATGGATGAGCAGTTCTTC
TRBV3-1	TRBJ2-1	.	few	CASSQVGGSHYNEQFF	TGTGCCAGCAGCCAAGTTGGGGGCTCCCACTACAATGAGCAGTTCTTC
TRBV11-2	TRBJ2-7	.	.	CASSLSREQYF	TGTGCCAGCAGCTTGTCCCGCGAGCAGTACTTC
TRBV20-1	TRBJ2-7	TRBD1	few	CSAPLTGDYSYEQYF	TGCAGTGCACCCCTTACAGGGGATTACTCCTACGAGCAGTACTTC
TRBV9	TRBJ2-3	.	many	CASSGAIGTQYF	TGTGCCAGCAGCGGCGCAATAGGTACGCAGTATTTT
TRBV2	TRBJ2-7	TRBD2	few	CASSSSGGDYEQYF	TGTGCCAGCAGTTCTAGCGGGGGTGACTACGAGCAGTACTTC
TRBV5-5	TRBJ2-3	TRBD2	.	CASSEGREGHRTQYF	TGTGCCAGCAGTGAAGGGCGGGAGGGCCATCGAACGCAGTATTTT
TRBV6-5	TRBJ2-1	.	many	CATRGPHEQFF	TGTGCCACCAGGGGCCCCCATGAGCAGTTCTTC
TRBV30	TRBJ2-2	TRBD2	.	CAWSDWWEGANTGELFF	TGTGCCTGGAGTGATTGGTGGGAGGGCGCGAACACCGGGGAGCTGTTTTTT
TRBV7-6	TRBJ2-7	.	few	CASSLATGGDYEQYF	TGTGCCAGCAGCTTAGCCACAGGGGGGGACTACGAGCAGTACTTC
TRBV7-3	TRBJ2-7	TRBD2	.	CASSSLGGGTFEQYF	TGTGCCAGCAGCTCCCTAGGCGGGGGAACATTCGAGCAGTACTTC
TRBV19	TRBJ1-4	.	.	CASSPRGYSGNEKLFF	TGTGCCAGTAGTCCCCGGGGGTATTCGGGTAATGAAAAACTGTTTTTT
TRBV29-1	TRBJ2-1	TRBD1	many	CSVPGQDNYNEQFF	TGCAGCGTCCCGGGACAGGATAACTACAATGAGCAGTTCTTC
TRBV12-3/TRBV12-4	TRBJ1-1	.	many	CASSPGSEAFF	TGTGCCAGCAGCCCTGGAAGTGAAGCTTTCTTT
TRBV6-1	TRBJ2-2	TRBD1	.	CASNVDRVGELFF	TGTGCCAGCAACGTAGACAGGGTCGGGGAGCTGTTTTTT
TRBV20-1	TRBJ2-7	TRBD1	.	CSASGDRGLYEQYF	TGCAGTGCTAGCGGAGACAGGGGTCTCTACGAGCAGTACTTC
TRBV7-3	TRBJ2-5	.	.	CASSTVGGFQETQYF	TGTGCCAGCAGCACAGTAGGGGGATTCCAAGAGACCCAGTACTTC
TRBV30	TRBJ2-1	TRBD2	few	CAWRGSSSGPYNEQFF	TGTGCCTGGAGGGGAAGCTCTAGCGGACCCTACAATGAGCAGTTCTTC
TRBV5-6	TRBJ2-7	TRBD2	few	CASSLTSGSRLRQYF	TGTGCCAGCAGCCTAACTAGCGGGAGCAGGCTTAGGCAGTACTTC
TRBV7-3	TRBJ2-1	TRBD2	.	CASSLLAGGAYNEQFF	TGTGCCAGCAGCTTACTAGCGGGGGGTGCCTACAATGAGCAGTTCTTC
TRBV6-1	TRBJ1-2	TRBD1	.	CASRPTGIHGYTF	TGTGCCAGCAGACCGACAGGGATCCATGGCTACACCTTC
TRBV30	TRBJ1-3	.	few	CAWSATGNTIYF	TGTGCCTGGAGTGCTACTGGAAACACCATATATTTT